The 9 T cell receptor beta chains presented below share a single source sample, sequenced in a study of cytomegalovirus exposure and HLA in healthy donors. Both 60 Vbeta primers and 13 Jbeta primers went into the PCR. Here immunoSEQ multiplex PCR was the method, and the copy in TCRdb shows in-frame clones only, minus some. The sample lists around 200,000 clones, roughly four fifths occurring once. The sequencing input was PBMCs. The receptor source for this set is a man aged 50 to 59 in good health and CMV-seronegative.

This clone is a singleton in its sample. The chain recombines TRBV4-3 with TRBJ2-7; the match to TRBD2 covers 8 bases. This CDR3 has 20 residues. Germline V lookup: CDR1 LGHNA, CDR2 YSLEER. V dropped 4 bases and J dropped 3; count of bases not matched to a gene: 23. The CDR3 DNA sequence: TGCGCCAGCAGCCGGGAACTAGCGGCGTACCATACCCCCCCATTCTACGAGCAGTACTTC. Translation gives CASSRELAAYHTPPFYEQYF.

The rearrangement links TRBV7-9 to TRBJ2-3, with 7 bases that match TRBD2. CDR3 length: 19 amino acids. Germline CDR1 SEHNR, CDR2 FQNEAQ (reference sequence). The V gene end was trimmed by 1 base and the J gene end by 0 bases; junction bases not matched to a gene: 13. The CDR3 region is CASSLGLAGSFSSTDTQYF. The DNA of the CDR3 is TGTGCCAGCAGCTTAGGTTTAGCGGGTTCCTTCTCTAGCACAGATACGCAGTATTTT.

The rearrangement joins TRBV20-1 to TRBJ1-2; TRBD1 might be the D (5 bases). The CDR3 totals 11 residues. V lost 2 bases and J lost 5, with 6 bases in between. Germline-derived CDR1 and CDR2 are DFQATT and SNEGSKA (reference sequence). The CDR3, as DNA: TGCAGTGCTAGATCAGGGTATGGCTACACCTTC. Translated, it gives CSARSGYGYTF.

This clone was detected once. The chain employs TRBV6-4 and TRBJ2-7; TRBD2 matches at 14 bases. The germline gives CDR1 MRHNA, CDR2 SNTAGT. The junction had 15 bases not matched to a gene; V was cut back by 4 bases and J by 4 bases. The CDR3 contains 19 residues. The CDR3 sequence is CASSAIAGTSGRPEYEQYF. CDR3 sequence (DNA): TGTGCCAGCAGTGCCATCGCGGGGACTAGCGGGAGACCTGAATACGAGCAGTACTTC.

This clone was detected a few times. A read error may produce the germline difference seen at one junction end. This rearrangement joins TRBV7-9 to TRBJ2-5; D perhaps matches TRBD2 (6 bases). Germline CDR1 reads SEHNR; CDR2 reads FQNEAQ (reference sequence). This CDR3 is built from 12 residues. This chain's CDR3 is CSSTTSQETQYF. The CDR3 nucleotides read TGTTCCAGTACGACTAGCCAAGAGACCCAGTACTTC. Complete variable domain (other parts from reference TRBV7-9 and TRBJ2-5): DTGVSQNPRHKITKRGQNVTFRCDPISEHNRLYWYRQTLGQGPEFLTYFQNEAQLEKSRLLSDRFSAERPKGSFSTLEIQRTEQGDSAMYLCSSTTSQETQYFGPGTRLLVL.

The CDR3 sequence: CASSLTSLSTDTQYF. The CDR3 bases are TGCGCCAGCAGCTTGACGAGCCTCAGCACAGATACGCAGTATTTT. V and J are TRBV5-1 and TRBJ2-3, with unresolved D. V shed 1 base and J shed 0 bases, with 9 bases lying between them. The germline CDR1 and CDR2 sequences are SGHRS and YFSETQ. The CDR3 spans 15 residues.

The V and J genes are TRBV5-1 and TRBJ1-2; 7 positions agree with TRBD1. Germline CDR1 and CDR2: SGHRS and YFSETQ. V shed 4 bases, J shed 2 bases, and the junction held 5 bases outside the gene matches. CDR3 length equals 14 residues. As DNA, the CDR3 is TGCGCCAGCAGCGACTCACAGGGGAACTATGGCTACACCTTC. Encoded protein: CASSDSQGNYGYTF.

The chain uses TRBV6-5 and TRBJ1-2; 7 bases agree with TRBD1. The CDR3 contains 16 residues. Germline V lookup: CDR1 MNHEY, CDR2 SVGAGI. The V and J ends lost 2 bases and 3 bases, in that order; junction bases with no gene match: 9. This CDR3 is CASSYALTGHDYGYTF. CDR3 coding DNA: TGTGCCAGCAGTTACGCCTTGACAGGGCATGACTATGGCTACACCTTC.

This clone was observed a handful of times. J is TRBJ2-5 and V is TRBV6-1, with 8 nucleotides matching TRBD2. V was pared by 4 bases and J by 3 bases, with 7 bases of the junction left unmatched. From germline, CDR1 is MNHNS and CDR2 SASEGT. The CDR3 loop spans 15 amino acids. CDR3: CASSGWAGGKETQYF. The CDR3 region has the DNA TGTGCCAGCAGTGGATGGGCGGGGGGCAAAGAGACCCAGTACTTC.